What follows is one T cell receptor (beta chain) and its context. The antigen remains undetermined. This PCR relied on a set of 60 Vbeta primers and 13 Jbeta primers. Repertoires were generated with immunoSEQ multiplex PCR, while TCRdb's copy carries only in-frame clones and drops some. The sample consists of approximately 160,000 clones, 70% to 90% of them appearing once. This CDR3 spans 13 amino acids. The germline V gene encodes CDR1 ENHRY and CDR2 SYGVKD. V trimming: 4 bases; J trimming: 4 bases; junction bases outside the gene matches: 3. The entry originates in a study of cytomegalovirus exposure and HLA in healthy donors. Study findings and constraints: Available immune exposure information was restricted to CMV serostatus only. The authors listed 150 to 200 TCR beta chains as cytomegalovirus-associated. A later analysis appeared to link common viral pathogens to several of the most significant clusters.

This sequence was found in a woman under 30 in good health and CMV-seronegative. The sample taken for sequencing was PBMCs. The chain couples TRBV10-3 to TRBJ2-7, with 8 bases fitting TRBD1. CDR3 amino acids: CAISGQGAYEQYF. DNA of the CDR3: TGTGCCATCAGTGGGCAGGGGGCATACGAGCAGTACTTC.